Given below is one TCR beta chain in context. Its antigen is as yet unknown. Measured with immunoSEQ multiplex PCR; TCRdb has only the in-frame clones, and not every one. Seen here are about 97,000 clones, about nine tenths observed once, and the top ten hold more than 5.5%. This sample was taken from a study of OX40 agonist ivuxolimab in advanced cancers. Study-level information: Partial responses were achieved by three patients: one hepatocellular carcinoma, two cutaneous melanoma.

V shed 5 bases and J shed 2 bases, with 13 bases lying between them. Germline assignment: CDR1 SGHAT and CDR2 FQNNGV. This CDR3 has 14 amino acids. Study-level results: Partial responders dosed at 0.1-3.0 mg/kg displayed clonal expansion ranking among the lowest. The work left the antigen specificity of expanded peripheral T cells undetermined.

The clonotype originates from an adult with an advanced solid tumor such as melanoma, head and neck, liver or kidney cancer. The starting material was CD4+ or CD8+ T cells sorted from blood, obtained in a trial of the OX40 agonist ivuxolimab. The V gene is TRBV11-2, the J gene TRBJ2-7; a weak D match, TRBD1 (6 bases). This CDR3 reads CASSLNRDTYEQYF. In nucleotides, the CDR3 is TGTGCCAGCAGCCTAAACAGGGATACCTACGAGCAGTACTTC. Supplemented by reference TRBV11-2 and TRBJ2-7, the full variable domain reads EAGVAQSPRYKIIEKRQSVAFWCNPISGHATLYWYQQILGQGPKLLIQFQNNGVVDDSQLPKDRFSAERLKGVDSTLKIQPAKLEDSAVYLCASSLNRDTYEQYFGPGTRLTVT.